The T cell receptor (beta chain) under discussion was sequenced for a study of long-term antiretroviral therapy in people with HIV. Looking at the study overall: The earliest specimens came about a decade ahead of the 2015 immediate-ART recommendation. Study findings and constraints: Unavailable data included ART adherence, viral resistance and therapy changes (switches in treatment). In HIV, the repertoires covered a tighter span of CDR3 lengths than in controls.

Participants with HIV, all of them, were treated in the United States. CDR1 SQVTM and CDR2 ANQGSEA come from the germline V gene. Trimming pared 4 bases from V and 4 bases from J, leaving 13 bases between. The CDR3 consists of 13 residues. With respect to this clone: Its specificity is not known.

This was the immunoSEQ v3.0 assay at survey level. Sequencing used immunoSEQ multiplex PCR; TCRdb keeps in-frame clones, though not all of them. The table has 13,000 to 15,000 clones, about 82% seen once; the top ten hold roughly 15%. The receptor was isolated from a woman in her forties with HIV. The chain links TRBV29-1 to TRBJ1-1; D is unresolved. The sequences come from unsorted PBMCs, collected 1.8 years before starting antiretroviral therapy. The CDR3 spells CSVGAGKFTEAFF. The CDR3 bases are TGCAGCGTTGGGGCAGGAAAATTCACTGAAGCTTTCTTT.